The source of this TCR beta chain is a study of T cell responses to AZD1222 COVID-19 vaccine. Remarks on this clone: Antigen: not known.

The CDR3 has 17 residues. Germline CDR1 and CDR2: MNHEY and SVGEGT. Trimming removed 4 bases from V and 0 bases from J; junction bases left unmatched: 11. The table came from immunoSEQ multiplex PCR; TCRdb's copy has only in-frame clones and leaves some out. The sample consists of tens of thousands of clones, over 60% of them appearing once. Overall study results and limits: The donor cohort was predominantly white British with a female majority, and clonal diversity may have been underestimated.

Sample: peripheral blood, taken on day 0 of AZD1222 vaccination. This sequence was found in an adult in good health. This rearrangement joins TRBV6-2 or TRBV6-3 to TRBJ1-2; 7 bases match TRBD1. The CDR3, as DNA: TGTGCCAGCAGTTCTACAGGGGAGTATCGAGCTAACTATGGCTACACCTTC. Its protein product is CASSSTGEYRANYGYTF.